This record covers a single T cell receptor (beta chain). The protocol was immunoSEQ multiplex PCR, while the TCRdb copy is restricted to in-frame clones and leaves out a portion. The repertoire holds 50,000 to 60,000 clones, with approximately 90% as singletons. The sample belongs to a study of T cell changes during pregnancy in multiple sclerosis. The TCR sequence derives from a female donor in good health, enrolled as a control in a pregnancy study. This sample comprised peripheral blood, obtained after pregnancy.

CDR3 sequence reads: CASSLAAGFDTDTQYF. CDR3 DNA: TGCGCCAGCAGCTTGGCGGCGGGGTTCGACACAGATACGCAGTATTTT. The chain couples TRBV5-1 to TRBJ2-3; weak D call: TRBD2 (6 bases). The CDR3 has 16 amino acids. V was cut by 0 bases and J by 2 bases, with 13 bases left in between. CDR1 and CDR2 (germline): SGHRS, YFSETQ.